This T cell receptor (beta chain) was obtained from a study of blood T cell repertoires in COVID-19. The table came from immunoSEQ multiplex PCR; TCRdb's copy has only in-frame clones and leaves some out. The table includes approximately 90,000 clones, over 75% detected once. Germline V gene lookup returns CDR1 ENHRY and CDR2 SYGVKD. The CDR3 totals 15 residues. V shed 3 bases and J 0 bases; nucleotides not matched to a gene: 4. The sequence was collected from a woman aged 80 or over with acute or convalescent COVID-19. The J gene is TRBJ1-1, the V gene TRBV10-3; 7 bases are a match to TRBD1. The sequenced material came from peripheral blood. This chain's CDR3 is CAISDHRGLNTEAFF. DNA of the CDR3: TGTGCCATCAGTGACCACAGGGGATTGAACACTGAAGCTTTCTTT.